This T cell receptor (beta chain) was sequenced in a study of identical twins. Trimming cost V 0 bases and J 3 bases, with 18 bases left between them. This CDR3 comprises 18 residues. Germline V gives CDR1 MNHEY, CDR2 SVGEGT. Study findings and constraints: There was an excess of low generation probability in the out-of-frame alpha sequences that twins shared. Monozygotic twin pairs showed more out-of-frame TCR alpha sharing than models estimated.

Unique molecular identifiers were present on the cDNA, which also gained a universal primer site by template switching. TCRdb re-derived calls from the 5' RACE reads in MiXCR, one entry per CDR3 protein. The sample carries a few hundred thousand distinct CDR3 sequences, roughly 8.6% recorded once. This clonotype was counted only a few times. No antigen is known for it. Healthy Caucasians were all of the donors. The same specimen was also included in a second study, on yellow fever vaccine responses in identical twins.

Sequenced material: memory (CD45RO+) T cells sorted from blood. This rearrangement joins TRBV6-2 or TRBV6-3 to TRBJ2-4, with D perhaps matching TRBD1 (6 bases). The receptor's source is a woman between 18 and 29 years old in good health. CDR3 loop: CASSYSTAAAGVKNIQYF. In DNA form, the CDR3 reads TGTGCCAGCAGTTACTCGACGGCCGCCGCAGGGGTCAAAAACATTCAGTACTTC.